This is a list of T cell receptor beta chains from one sample in a study of T cell responses to AZD1222 COVID-19 vaccine. Clones were sequenced by immunoSEQ multiplex PCR, and TCRdb holds only the in-frame ones, with some missing. The table shows fewer than 150,000 clones, with 85% to 95% occurring only once. This material consisted of peripheral blood, taken on day 0 of AZD1222 vaccination. These receptors were collected from an adult in good health. The conserved cysteine and the conserved F or W are not part of the CDR3 here. D genes are given only for firm matches.

d_call	v_call	j_call	cdr3_aa
TRBD2	TRBV4-2	TRBJ2-1	ASSPNPAGLSYNEQF
.	TRBV7-2	TRBJ1-1	ASSKGQTPSAF
TRBD2	TRBV19	TRBJ2-2	ASSAGLAGAPGELF
.	TRBV20-1	TRBJ1-1	SASVPGARDTEAF
.	TRBV12-3/TRBV12-4	TRBJ1-2	ASSLGVDYGYT
.	TRBV5-1	TRBJ1-6	ASSLTASSPLH
.	TRBV7-2	TRBJ2-1	ASSSPTYNEQF
TRBD2	TRBV7-2	TRBJ2-3	ASSSKVAGGTDTQY
.	TRBV2	TRBJ2-7	ASSGHREYDEQY
.	TRBV5-1	TRBJ1-6	ASSSRGSENSPLH
.	TRBV7-2	TRBJ1-3	ASSLTLRNTIY
.	TRBV7-2	TRBJ1-2	ASINGPEAYGYT
.	TRBV2	TRBJ2-5	ASSEALPGNQY
.	TRBV9	TRBJ2-2	ASSVVTGELF
.	TRBV5-1	TRBJ2-7	ASSPTDPLGEQY
.	TRBV2	TRBJ1-6	ASSLYRTGDNSPLH
.	TRBV6-6	TRBJ1-1	ASTPNTEAF
.	TRBV30	TRBJ1-1	AWSRRLDTEAF
.	TRBV10-3	TRBJ1-2	AISEMVTAYGYT
TRBD1	TRBV4-1	TRBJ1-1	ASSQDATGWESDTEAF
.	TRBV10-3	TRBJ1-5	AISESRGSPQH
.	TRBV19	TRBJ1-5	ASSGRGNQPQH
.	TRBV29-1	TRBJ1-2	SVEDQGGVVGYT
.	TRBV9	TRBJ2-3	ASSVSESTDTQY
TRBD2	TRBV4-1	TRBJ2-1	ASSQDSSGGASSYNEQF
.	TRBV7-9	TRBJ2-3	ASTPGDTQY